This record looks at one T cell receptor (beta chain) sequence and its context. The antigen remains undetermined. The study ran its PCR with 60 Vbeta and 13 Jbeta primers. Sequencing used immunoSEQ multiplex PCR; TCRdb keeps in-frame clones, though not all of them. The sample lists more than 100,000 clones, around 83% occurring once. The source of the sample is a study of cytomegalovirus exposure and HLA in healthy donors. The CDR3 totals 19 residues. Study-wide results and caveats: HLA allele associations emerged for under 20,000 TCR beta sequences in a later analysis, at 0.05 false discovery rate. A link between a missense DCLRE1C variant and TCR beta V- and J-gene trimming emerged from a later analysis.

The receptor's source is a woman aged 45-65 years in good health and CMV-seropositive. Material for sequencing was PBMCs. The V gene is TRBV1, the J gene TRBJ2-5; TRBD2, as called in the table, went unchecked against the DNA. TRBV1 is noted as a pseudogene. CDR3 nucleotides: TGCACCAGCAGCCAAGATAGGAGAAGCGGGGGGGTAGACACGGAGACCCAGTACTTC. It encodes CTSSQDRRSGGVDTETQYF.